This section outlines one T cell receptor beta chain sequence together with its context. This sample is drawn from a study of CD8 T cells in Susac syndrome. The TEMRA cells underwent FACS enrichment, while the CD8+ and CD4+ T cells underwent negative isolation. Random hexamers were used to reverse transcribe roughly 0.45 to 1 ug of RNA. From the immunoSEQ multiplex PCR reads, TCRdb called clonotypes with MiXCR, one entry per CDR3 protein. The sample carries about 60,000 distinct CDR3 sequences, just over 90% recorded once. The CDR3 length is 15 residues. V lost 6 bases, J lost 4 bases, and 16 bases lay in between.

The receptor was isolated from a human donor in good health. The gene calls are TRBV12-3 or TRBV12-4 and TRBJ2-1; D gene ambiguous. Sequencing was carried out using CD8+ T cells from PBMCs. The CDR3 DNA reads as TGTGCCAGCAGGGGTGGCCTCGCCCAATACAATGAGCAGTTCTTC. It yields the protein CASRGGLAQYNEQFF.